This T cell receptor beta chain was observed in a study of blood T cell repertoires in COVID-19. At the level of the study: Acute and convalescent COVID-19 samples came from the United States, Italy and Spain. Nucleic acid was either cDNA or gDNA, and it came from T cells, B-cell-depleted T cells, or PBMCs.

The junction had 5 bases not matched to a gene; V was cut back by 4 bases and J by 7 bases. This CDR3 is 13 amino acids long. Germline CDR1 MNHEY, CDR2 SVGAGI. Under the authors' procedure: It was from reference gene primer amplification that nucleated cell counts were estimated. Only in-frame clones appear in the TCRdb table, and some are missing; sequencing was by immunoSEQ multiplex PCR. D and trimming were read from the DNA, whereas the V and J calls and clone size are those reported in that table. Among 240,000 or so clones listed, around 84% were seen once. The chain employs TRBV6-5 and TRBJ1-1, with 8 positions matching TRBD1. The TCR comes from a woman in her 70s with active or convalescent COVID-19. Specimen: peripheral blood. The CDR3: CASSLPGGVEAFF. The CDR3 DNA reads TGTGCCAGCAGTTTGCCAGGGGGCGTTGAAGCTTTCTTT.